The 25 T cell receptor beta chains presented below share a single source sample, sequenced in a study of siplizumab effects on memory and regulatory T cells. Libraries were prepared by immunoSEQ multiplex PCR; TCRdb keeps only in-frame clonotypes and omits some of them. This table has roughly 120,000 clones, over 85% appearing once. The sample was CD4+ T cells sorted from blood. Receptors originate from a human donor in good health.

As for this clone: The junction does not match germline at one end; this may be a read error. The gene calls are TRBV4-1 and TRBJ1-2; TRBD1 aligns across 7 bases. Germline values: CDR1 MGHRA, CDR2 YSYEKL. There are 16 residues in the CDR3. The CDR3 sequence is CVSSPYEGGAGYGYTF. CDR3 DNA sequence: TGCGTCAGCAGCCCCTACGAAGGGGGCGCAGGTTATGGCTACACCTTC.

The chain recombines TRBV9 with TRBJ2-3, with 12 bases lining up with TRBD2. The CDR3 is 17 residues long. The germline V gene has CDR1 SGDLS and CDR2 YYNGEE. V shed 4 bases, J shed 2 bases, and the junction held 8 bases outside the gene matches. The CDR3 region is CASSSGLAGRLTDTQYF. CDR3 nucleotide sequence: TGTGCCAGCAGCTCCGGACTAGCGGGGCGACTCACAGATACGCAGTATTTT.

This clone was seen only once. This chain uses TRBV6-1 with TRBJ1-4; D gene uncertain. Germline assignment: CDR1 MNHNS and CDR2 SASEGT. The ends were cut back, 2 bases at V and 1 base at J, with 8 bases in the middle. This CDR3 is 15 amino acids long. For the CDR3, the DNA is TGTGCCAGCAGTGAATCGGGGTTAACTAATGAAAAACTGTTTTTT. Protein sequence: CASSESGLTNEKLFF.

CDR3 DNA: TGTGCCAGTAGAACAGTGAACACTGAAGCTTTCTTT. Its translation is CASRTVNTEAFF. The genes are TRBV19 and TRBJ1-1, with D uncertain. Trimming took 6 bases from V and 0 from J, leaving 5 bases between them. This CDR3 spans 12 amino acids. Germline V lookup: CDR1 LNHDA, CDR2 SQIVND (reference sequence).

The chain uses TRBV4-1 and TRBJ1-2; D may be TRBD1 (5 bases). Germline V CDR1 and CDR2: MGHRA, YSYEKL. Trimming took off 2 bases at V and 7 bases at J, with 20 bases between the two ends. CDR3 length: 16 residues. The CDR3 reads CASSQPRDRGSSGYTF. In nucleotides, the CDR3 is TGCGCCAGCAGCCAACCCCGGGACCGGGGGAGTTCTGGCTACACCTTC.

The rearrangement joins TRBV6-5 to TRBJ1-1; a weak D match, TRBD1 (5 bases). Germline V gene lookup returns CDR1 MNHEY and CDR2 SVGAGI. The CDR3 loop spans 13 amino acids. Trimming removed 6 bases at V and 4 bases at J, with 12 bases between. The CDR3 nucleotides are TGTGCCAGCAGCCGAGGGGAGAGCACTGAAGCTTTCTTT. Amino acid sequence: CASSRGESTEAFF.

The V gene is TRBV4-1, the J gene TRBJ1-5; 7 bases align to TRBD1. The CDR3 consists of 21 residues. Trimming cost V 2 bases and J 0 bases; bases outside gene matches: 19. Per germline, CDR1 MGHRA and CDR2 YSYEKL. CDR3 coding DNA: TGCGCCAGCAGCCAACCTCCCCCGGGATCACTGACAGGGTATAGCAATCAGCCCCAGCATTTT. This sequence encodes CASSQPPPGSLTGYSNQPQHF.

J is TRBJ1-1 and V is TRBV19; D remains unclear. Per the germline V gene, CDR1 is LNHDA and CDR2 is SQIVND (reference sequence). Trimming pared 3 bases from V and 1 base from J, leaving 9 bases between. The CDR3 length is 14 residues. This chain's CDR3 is CASSIGLANTEAFF. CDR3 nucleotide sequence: TGTGCCAGTAGTATCGGGCTTGCGAACACTGAAGCTTTCTTT.

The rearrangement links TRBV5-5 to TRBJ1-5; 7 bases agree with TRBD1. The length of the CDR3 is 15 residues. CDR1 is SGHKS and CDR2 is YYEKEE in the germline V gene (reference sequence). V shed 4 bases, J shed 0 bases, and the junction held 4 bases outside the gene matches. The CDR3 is CASSPGGPSNQPQHF. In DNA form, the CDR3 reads TGTGCCAGCAGCCCAGGGGGTCCTAGCAATCAGCCCCAGCATTTT.

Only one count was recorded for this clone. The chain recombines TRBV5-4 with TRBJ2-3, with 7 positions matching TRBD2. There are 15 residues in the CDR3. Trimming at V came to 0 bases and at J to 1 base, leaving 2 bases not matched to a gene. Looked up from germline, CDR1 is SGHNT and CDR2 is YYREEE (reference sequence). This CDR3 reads CASSLAAGGTDTQYF. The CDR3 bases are TGTGCCAGCAGCTTGGCGGCGGGGGGCACAGATACGCAGTATTTT.

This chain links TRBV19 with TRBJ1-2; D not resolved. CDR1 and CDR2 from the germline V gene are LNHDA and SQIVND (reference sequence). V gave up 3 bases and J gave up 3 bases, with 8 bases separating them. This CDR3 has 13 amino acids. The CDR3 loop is CASSILKDYGYTF. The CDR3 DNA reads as TGTGCCAGTAGTATCCTCAAAGACTATGGCTACACCTTC. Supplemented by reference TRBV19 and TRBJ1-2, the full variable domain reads DGGITQSPKYLFRKEGQNVTLSCEQNLNHDAMYWYRQDPGQGLRLIYYSQIVNDFQKGDIAEGYSVSREKKESFPLTVTSAQKNPTAFYLCASSILKDYGYTFGSGTRLTVV.

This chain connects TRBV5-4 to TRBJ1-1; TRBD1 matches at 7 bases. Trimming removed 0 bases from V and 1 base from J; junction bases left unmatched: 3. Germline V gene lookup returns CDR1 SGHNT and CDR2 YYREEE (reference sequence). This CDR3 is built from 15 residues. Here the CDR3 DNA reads TGTGCCAGCAGCTTGGATTACAGGGGGAACACTGAAGCTTTCTTT. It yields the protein CASSLDYRGNTEAFF.

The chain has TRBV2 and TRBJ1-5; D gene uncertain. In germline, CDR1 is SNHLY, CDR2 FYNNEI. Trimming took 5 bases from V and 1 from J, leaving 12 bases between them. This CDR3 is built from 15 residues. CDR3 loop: CASSTDGLSNQPQHF. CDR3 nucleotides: TGTGCCAGCAGTACCGACGGGCTGAGCAATCAGCCCCAGCATTTT.

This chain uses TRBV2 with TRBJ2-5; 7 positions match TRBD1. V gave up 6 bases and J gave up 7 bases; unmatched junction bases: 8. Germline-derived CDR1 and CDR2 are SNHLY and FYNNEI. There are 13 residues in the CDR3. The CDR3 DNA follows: TGTGCCAGCAGCACCGACAGGGTGGGGACCCAGTACTTC. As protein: CASSTDRVGTQYF.

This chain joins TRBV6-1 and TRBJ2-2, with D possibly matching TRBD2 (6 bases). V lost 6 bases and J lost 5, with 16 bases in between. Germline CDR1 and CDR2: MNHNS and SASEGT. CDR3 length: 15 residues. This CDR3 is CASSLVGGVTGELFF. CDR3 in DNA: TGTGCCAGCAGCCTAGTGGGGGGAGTGACCGGGGAGCTGTTTTTT.

The CDR3 spells CSARSTYEQYF. In DNA, the CDR3 is TGCAGTGCTAGAAGCACGTACGAGCAGTACTTC. V gene TRBV20-1 combines with J gene TRBJ2-7; D not certain. Trimming stripped 2 bases from V and 4 bases from J, with 6 bases between. Germline assignment: CDR1 DFQATT and CDR2 SNEGSKA (reference sequence). The CDR3 consists of 11 residues.

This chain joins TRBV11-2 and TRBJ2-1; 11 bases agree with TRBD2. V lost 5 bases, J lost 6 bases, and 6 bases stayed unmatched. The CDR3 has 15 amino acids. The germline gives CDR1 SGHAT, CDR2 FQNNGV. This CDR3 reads CASSPTSGVLNEQFF. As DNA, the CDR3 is TGTGCCAGCAGCCCGACTAGCGGGGTGCTCAATGAGCAGTTCTTC.

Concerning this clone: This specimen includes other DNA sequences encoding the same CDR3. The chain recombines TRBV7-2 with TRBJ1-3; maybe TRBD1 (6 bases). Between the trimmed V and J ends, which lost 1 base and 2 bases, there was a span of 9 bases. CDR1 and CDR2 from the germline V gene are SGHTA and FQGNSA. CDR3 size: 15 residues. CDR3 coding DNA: TGTGCCAGCAGCTTAGACGGGGGCCCTGGAAACACCATATATTTT. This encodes CASSLDGGPGNTIYF.

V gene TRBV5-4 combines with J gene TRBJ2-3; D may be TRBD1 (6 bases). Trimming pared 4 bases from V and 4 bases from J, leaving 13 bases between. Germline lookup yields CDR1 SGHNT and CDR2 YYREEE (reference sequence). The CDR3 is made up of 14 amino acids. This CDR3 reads CASSPDRFADTQYF. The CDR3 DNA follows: TGTGCCAGCAGCCCCGACAGGTTCGCAGATACGCAGTATTTT.

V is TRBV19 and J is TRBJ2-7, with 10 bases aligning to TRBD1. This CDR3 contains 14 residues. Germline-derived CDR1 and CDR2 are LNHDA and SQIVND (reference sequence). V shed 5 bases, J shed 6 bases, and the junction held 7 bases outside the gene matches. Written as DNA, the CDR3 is TGTGCCAGTAGTCGTCCGGGACAGGGGTTCGAGCAGTACTTC. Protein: CASSRPGQGFEQYF.

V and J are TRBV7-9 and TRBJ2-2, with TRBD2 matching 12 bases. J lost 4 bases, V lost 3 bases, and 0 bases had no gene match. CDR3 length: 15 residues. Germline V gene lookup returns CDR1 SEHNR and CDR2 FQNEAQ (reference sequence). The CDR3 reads CASSLTSGSTGELFF. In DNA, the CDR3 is TGTGCCAGCAGCTTGACTAGCGGGAGCACCGGGGAGCTGTTTTTT. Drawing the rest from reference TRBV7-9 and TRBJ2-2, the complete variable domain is DTGVSQNPRHKITKRGQNVTFRCDPISEHNRLYWYRQTLGQGPEFLTYFQNEAQLEKSRLLSDRFSAERPKGSFSTLEIQRTEQGDSAMYLCASSLTSGSTGELFFGEGSRLTVL.

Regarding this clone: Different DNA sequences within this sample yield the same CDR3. For the CDR3, the DNA is TGCGCCAGCAGCCTGGACAGGGCGGGCACAGATACGCAGTATTTT. Its protein product is CASSLDRAGTDTQYF. The V gene is TRBV5-1, the J gene TRBJ2-3; 8 nucleotides agree with TRBD1. The CDR3 is 15 residues long. V dropped 4 bases and J dropped 1; count of bases not matched to a gene: 5. Germline V CDR1 and CDR2: SGHRS, YFSETQ. The full variable domain, in which reference TRBV5-1 and TRBJ2-3 provide the parts outside the CDR3, is KAGVTQTPRYLIKTRGQQVTLSCSPISGHRSVSWYQQTPGQGLQFLFEYFSETQRNKGNFPGRFSGRQFSNSRSEMNVSTLELGDSALYLCASSLDRAGTDTQYFGPGTRLTVL.

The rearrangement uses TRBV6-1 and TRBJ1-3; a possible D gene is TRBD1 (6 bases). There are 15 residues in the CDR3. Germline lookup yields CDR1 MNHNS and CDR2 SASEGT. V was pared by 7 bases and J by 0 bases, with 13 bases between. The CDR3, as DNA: TGTGCCAGCACTTGGACAGTCATCTCTGGAAACACCATATATTTT. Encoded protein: CASTWTVISGNTIYF.

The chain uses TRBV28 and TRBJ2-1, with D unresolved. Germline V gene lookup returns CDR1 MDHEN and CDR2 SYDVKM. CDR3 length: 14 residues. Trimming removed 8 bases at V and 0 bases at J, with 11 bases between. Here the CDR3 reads CASLTQSSYNEQFF. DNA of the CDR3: TGTGCCAGCCTGACGCAGAGCTCCTACAATGAGCAGTTCTTC.

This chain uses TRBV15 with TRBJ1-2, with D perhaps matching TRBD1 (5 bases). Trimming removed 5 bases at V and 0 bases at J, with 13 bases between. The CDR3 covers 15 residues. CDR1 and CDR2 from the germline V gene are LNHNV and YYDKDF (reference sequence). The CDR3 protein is CATSATTDTNYGYTF. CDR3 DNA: TGTGCCACCAGCGCAACGACAGATACTAACTATGGCTACACCTTC.